The 32 T cell receptor beta chains given below trace back to one sample, sequenced in a study of OX40 agonist ivuxolimab in advanced cancers. Sequencing was performed with immunoSEQ multiplex PCR; in TCRdb, only in-frame clones are kept and a portion is missing. The table includes 90,000 or so clones, about 90% detected once. Sequencing used CD4+ or CD8+ T cells sorted from blood, obtained in a trial of the OX40 agonist ivuxolimab. Receptor source: an adult with an advanced solid tumor such as melanoma, head and neck, liver or kidney cancer.

The chain employs TRBV7-9 and TRBJ2-2, with D possibly being TRBD1 (5 bases). CDR1 and CDR2 from the germline V gene are SEHNR and FQNEAQ (reference sequence). The V end was cut by 5 bases, the J end by 6 bases, with 16 bases between. The CDR3 is 15 residues long. The CDR3 DNA follows: TGTGCCAGCAGCCCCCCAGGGAAGGTCGCCGGGGAGCTGTTTTTT. Translating it yields CASSPPGKVAGELFF.

In nucleotides, the CDR3 is TGTGCCAGCAGTTACATCCAGGGTGAGGGGGAAAAACTGTTTTTT. This codes for CASSYIQGEGEKLFF. The V call is TRBV6-5, the J call TRBJ1-4; tentative D call: TRBD1 (5 bases). V lost 2 bases and J 8 bases, leaving 15 bases between the germline ends. Germline loops: CDR1 MNHEY, CDR2 SVGAGI. This CDR3 spans 15 amino acids.

The chain has TRBV14 and TRBJ2-5, with a weak D call TRBD2 (5 bases). The CDR3 is made up of 14 amino acids. Per germline, CDR1 SGHDN and CDR2 FVKESK. Trimming removed 4 bases at V and 5 bases at J, with 14 bases between. DNA for the CDR3: TGTGCCAGCAGCCGCTCCCGTCCGGGGGAGACCCAGTACTTC. As protein: CASSRSRPGETQYF. Looking up the rest from reference TRBV14 and TRBJ2-5 gives the full variable domain: EAGVTQFPSHSVIEKGQTVTLRCDPISGHDNLYWYRRVMGKEIKFLLHFVKESKQDESGMPNNRFLAERTGGTYSTLKVQPAELEDSGVYFCASSRSRPGETQYFGPGTRLLVL.

There are a few counts of this clone. The gene calls are TRBV6-5 and TRBJ1-2; D call uncertain. In germline, CDR1 is MNHEY, CDR2 SVGAGI. Trimming removed 2 bases from V and 2 bases from J, with 6 bases in between. This CDR3 has 13 residues. CDR3 DNA: TGTGCCAGCAGTTACGCAGAGAACTATGGCTACACCTTC. This codes for CASSYAENYGYTF.

The genes are TRBV19 and TRBJ2-1; tentatively, D is TRBD2 (6 bases). Germline V gene sequence: CDR1 LNHDA, CDR2 SQIVND (reference sequence). V was shortened by 6 bases and J by 1 base, with 13 bases between the two germline ends. This CDR3 region has 15 residues. CDR3 loop: CASSATSSSYNEQFF. The CDR3 nucleotides read TGTGCCAGTAGCGCTACTAGCTCATCCTACAATGAGCAGTTCTTC.

The chain carries TRBV6-5 and TRBJ2-2; 7 bases align to TRBD1. The CDR3 sequence is 13 residues long. V lost 5 bases to trimming and J lost 9 bases; unmatched junction nucleotides: 6. CDR1 MNHEY and CDR2 SVGAGI come from the germline V gene. The CDR3 DNA reads TGTGCCAGCAGTCCAGGGGGTAGCAGGGAGCTGTTTTTT. Translation: CASSPGGSRELFF.

The chain couples TRBV29-1 to TRBJ1-1; D perhaps matches TRBD1 (6 bases). Germline V gene lookup returns CDR1 SQVTM and CDR2 ANQGSEA. This CDR3 has 19 amino acids. The V end was cut by 4 bases, the J end by 1 base, with 28 bases between. The CDR3 spells CSVGRNPDSPTQRNTEAFF. CDR3 sequence (DNA): TGCAGCGTTGGAAGGAACCCGGACAGTCCCACCCAGAGGAACACTGAAGCTTTCTTT.

The chain carries TRBV6-5 and TRBJ1-2; D ambiguous. Germline CDR1 MNHEY, CDR2 SVGAGI. Trimming cost V 2 bases and J 3 bases, with 7 bases left between them. There are 13 residues in the CDR3. As DNA, the CDR3 is TGTGCCAGCAGTTACGGGGTCCACTATGGCTACACCTTC. It encodes CASSYGVHYGYTF.

The V call is TRBV19, the J call TRBJ1-1, with 7 positions matching TRBD1. Germline CDR1 reads LNHDA; CDR2 reads SQIVND (reference sequence). CDR3 length equals 14 residues. Trimming removed 7 bases from V and 2 bases from J; junction bases left unmatched: 7. The CDR3 nucleotides read TGTGCCAGTACCTGGGACAGCCCTAACACTGAAGCTTTCTTT. Amino acid sequence: CASTWDSPNTEAFF.

This clone has just a few counts. The V call is TRBV9, the J call TRBJ2-2; 7 bases line up with TRBD1. Germline assignment: CDR1 SGDLS and CDR2 YYNGEE. This CDR3 is built from 16 residues. V gave up 4 bases and J gave up 4 bases; unmatched junction bases: 10. The CDR3 reads CASSTPRTGFTGELFF. Written as DNA, the CDR3 is TGTGCCAGCAGCACCCCGAGGACAGGCTTCACCGGGGAGCTGTTTTTT.

The V gene is TRBV4-3, the J gene TRBJ1-3; 7 bases match TRBD1. The V and J ends lost 0 bases and 7 bases, in that order; junction bases with no gene match: 3. The CDR3 loop spans 14 amino acids. CDR1 LGHNA and CDR2 YSLEER come from the germline V gene. Written as DNA, the CDR3 is TGCGCCAGCAGCCAAGATGACAGGGTGAACACCATATATTTT. Amino acids: CASSQDDRVNTIYF.

The chain has TRBV30 and TRBJ2-7; D might be TRBD2 (5 bases). CDR1 is GTSNPN and CDR2 is SVGIG in the germline V gene (reference sequence). Between the trimmed V and J ends, which lost 2 bases and 3 bases, there was a span of 11 bases. This CDR3 comprises 13 residues. For the CDR3, the DNA is TGTGCCTGGAGTCCAGACTACCTCTACGAGCAGTACTTC. It yields the protein CAWSPDYLYEQYF.

CDR3 amino acids: CASSSRLAGYAYNEQFF. The CDR3 region has the DNA TGTGCCAGCAGCTCTCGACTAGCGGGATATGCCTACAATGAGCAGTTCTTC. This sequence joins TRBV7-9 and TRBJ2-1; 11 positions match TRBD2. CDR1 and CDR2 from the germline V gene are SEHNR and FQNEAQ (reference sequence). V lost 4 bases and J lost 2; bases outside the gene matches: 7. There are 17 residues in the CDR3.

This clone appeared once. This chain joins TRBV28 and TRBJ2-7; 8 bases match TRBD1. Germline V CDR1 and CDR2: MDHEN, SYDVKM. The ends lost 1 base at V and 6 bases at J; junction bases unmatched: 14. The length of the CDR3 is 17 residues. This CDR3 reads CASSLSGGAYFSAEQYF. For the CDR3, the DNA is TGTGCCAGCAGTTTATCAGGGGGCGCTTATTTTTCCGCCGAGCAGTACTTC.

This chain links TRBV7-8 with TRBJ2-7, with D uncertain. Germline V lookup: CDR1 SGHVS, CDR2 FQNEAQ. Deletions cut 3 bases from V and 3 bases from J, with 9 bases between. The CDR3 is 13 residues long. The CDR3 nucleotides read TGTGCCAGCAGCTTGGCCGCCCGCTACGAGCAGTACTTC. Translation: CASSLAARYEQYF.

The rearrangement joins TRBV9 to TRBJ2-2; no clear D. Trimming took 3 bases from V and 5 from J, leaving 5 bases between them. The length of the CDR3 is 12 residues. Germline values: CDR1 SGDLS, CDR2 YYNGEE. CDR3 sequence reads: CASSASTGELFF. The CDR3 DNA is TGTGCCAGCAGCGCTTCGACCGGGGAGCTGTTTTTT.

The count of this clone is one. This sequence joins TRBV19 and TRBJ1-5, with D tentatively TRBD1 (5 bases). Trimming took 5 bases from V and 2 from J, leaving 13 bases between them. This CDR3 is 15 amino acids long. Germline V gene lookup returns CDR1 LNHDA and CDR2 SQIVND (reference sequence). The CDR3 bases are TGTGCCAGTAGTGCCCCGACAGAAGGCAATCAGCCCCAGCATTTT. As protein: CASSAPTEGNQPQHF.

This sequence joins TRBV7-9 and TRBJ2-5; no clear D. This CDR3 comprises 11 residues. Trimming took 2 bases from V and 5 from J, leaving 3 bases between them. Germline CDR1 is SEHNR and CDR2 is FQNEAQ (reference sequence). DNA of the CDR3: TGTGCCAGCAGCTTACCGGAGACCCAGTACTTC. It encodes CASSLPETQYF.

The rearrangement links TRBV9 to TRBJ2-1; possible D gene TRBD2, 5 bases. From germline, CDR1 is SGDLS and CDR2 YYNGEE. V was pared by 1 base and J by 10 bases, with 6 bases between. The CDR3 is made up of 11 amino acids. The CDR3 protein is CASSVSGEQFF. CDR3 sequence (DNA): TGTGCCAGCAGCGTATCGGGAGAGCAGTTCTTC.

CDR3 nucleotides: TGTGCCAGCAGCGACTCCCACCCTGGGGCCCTCCACTTT. Translating it yields CASSDSHPGALHF. The V and J genes are TRBV28 and TRBJ1-6; no definite D call. CDR1 and CDR2 (germline): MDHEN, SYDVKM. Trimming took off 6 bases at V and 14 bases at J, with 17 bases between the two ends. CDR3 size: 13 residues.

This clone was seen only once. The rearrangement links TRBV7-6 to TRBJ2-7; possibly TRBD1 for D (5 bases). V lost 5 bases and J lost 6, with 11 bases in between. The CDR3 has 12 residues. The germline gives CDR1 SGHVS, CDR2 FNYEAQ. Written as DNA, the CDR3 is TGTGCCAGCAGCCATTTGGGGCTCGAGCAGTACTTC. Its translation: CASSHLGLEQYF.

The chain recombines TRBV9 with TRBJ2-1; possible D gene TRBD2, 6 bases. The CDR3 sequence is 14 residues long. CDR1 and CDR2 from the germline V gene are SGDLS and YYNGEE. Between the trimmed V and J ends, which lost 3 bases and 4 bases, there was a span of 11 bases. The CDR3: CASSAGTYYNEQFF. CDR3 nucleotides: TGTGCCAGCAGCGCCGGGACTTATTACAATGAGCAGTTCTTC.

The CDR3 DNA sequence: TGTGCCAGCAGCGTAGTGGGGGGAGGCGGCACAGATACGCAGTATTTT. Protein product: CASSVVGGGGTDTQYF. J is TRBJ2-3 and V is TRBV9, with D perhaps matching TRBD2 (6 bases). The germline V and J ends were trimmed by 0 bases and 1 base, with 12 bases remaining between them. The CDR3 length is 16 residues. The germline gives CDR1 SGDLS, CDR2 YYNGEE.

The rearrangement links TRBV10-3 to TRBJ2-1, with 8 bases lining up with TRBD2. Germline loops: CDR1 ENHRY, CDR2 SYGVKD. The V gene end was trimmed by 5 bases and the J gene end by 8 bases; junction bases not matched to a gene: 8. The CDR3 length is 14 residues. Here the CDR3 reads CAISIGLALDEQFF. In DNA form, the CDR3 reads TGTGCCATCAGTATAGGACTAGCCTTGGATGAGCAGTTCTTC.

This chain joins TRBV6-1 and TRBJ1-2; 8 nucleotides align to TRBD1. The J segment lost 6 bases and the V segment lost 3 bases, leaving 6 bases of the junction unmatched. Germline values: CDR1 MNHNS, CDR2 SASEGT. CDR3 length: 14 residues. Here the CDR3 reads CASSDPGTGDGYTF. For the CDR3, the DNA is TGTGCCAGCAGTGACCCCGGGACAGGTGATGGCTACACCTTC.

V gene TRBV10-3 combines with J gene TRBJ2-7; 7 bases align to TRBD1. V lost 0 bases, J lost 4 bases, and 6 bases stayed unmatched. The CDR3 sequence is 15 residues long. Germline CDR1 reads ENHRY; CDR2 reads SYGVKD. Written as DNA, the CDR3 is TGTGCCATCAGTGAGTCGAGGGACAGTAATTACGAGCAGTACGTC. This codes for CAISESRDSNYEQYV.

This clone is a singleton in its sample. The J gene is TRBJ2-6, the V gene TRBV7-3; possibly TRBD2 for D (6 bases). The CDR3 totals 14 residues. V shed 5 bases and J shed 4 bases, with 9 bases lying between them. Germline V lookup: CDR1 SGHTA, CDR2 FQGTGA. CDR3 loop: CASSVLAGANVLTF. CDR3 in DNA: TGTGCCAGCAGCGTACTAGCAGGGGCCAACGTCCTGACTTTC.

The genes are TRBV7-7 and TRBJ2-3; D is possibly TRBD1 (5 bases). This CDR3 is built from 13 residues. From germline, CDR1 is SSHAT and CDR2 FNYEAQ (reference sequence). Here the CDR3 reads CASRNRTPGRVYF. CDR3 nucleotide sequence: TGTGCTAGCCGCAATAGGACACCCGGACGGGTGTATTTT.

This clone has only one observation. J is TRBJ2-3 and V is TRBV13, with D perhaps TRBD2 (5 bases). Looked up from germline, CDR1 is PRHDT and CDR2 is FYEKMQ (reference sequence). There are 13 residues in the CDR3. Trimming took 3 bases from V and 3 from J, leaving 7 bases between them. The CDR3 is CASSFRETDTQYF. The CDR3 nucleotides are TGTGCCAGCAGCTTCCGGGAAACAGATACGCAGTATTTT.

This chain links TRBV4-3 with TRBJ2-3; 7 bases line up with TRBD1. CDR3 length equals 18 residues. Looked up from germline, CDR1 is LGHNA and CDR2 is YSLEER. Trimming at V came to 0 bases and at J to 11 bases, leaving 20 bases not matched to a gene. CDR3 sequence: CASSQDRVEGGQPDRQYF. DNA of the CDR3: TGCGCCAGCAGCCAAGATCGGGTGGAAGGGGGACAGCCAGATCGGCAGTATTTT.

For this clone: A much larger clone differs from this one at a single base, so this may be a read error. The chain carries TRBV27 and TRBJ2-2, with D unresolved. From germline, CDR1 is MNHEY and CDR2 SMNVEV (reference sequence). The CDR3 extends over 12 amino acids. In nucleotides, the CDR3 is TGTGCCAGCAGTCCATTGACCGAGGAGCTGTTTTTT. Translation gives CASSPLTEELFF.

About this clone: Different DNA sequences within this sample yield the same CDR3. J is TRBJ2-3 and V is TRBV28; 9 bases align to TRBD2. The V gene end was trimmed by 2 bases and the J gene end by 4 bases; junction bases not matched to a gene: 1. Per germline, CDR1 MDHEN and CDR2 SYDVKM. The CDR3 contains 14 residues. CDR3 amino acids: CASSLAGGADTQYF. In nucleotides, the CDR3 is TGTGCCAGCAGTTTAGCGGGGGGGGCAGATACGCAGTATTTT.